The rows below give T cell receptor beta chains drawn from one sample of a study of cytomegalovirus exposure and HLA in healthy donors. This table comes from immunoSEQ multiplex PCR, and its TCRdb copy is limited to in-frame clones, with some not included. Altogether roughly 130,000 clones are present, roughly 83% being singletons, with the ten largest covering 2% to 2.5%. Sequenced input: PBMCs. All receptors derive from a young man in good health and CMV-seronegative. The CDR3 runs from the conserved cysteine through the conserved F or W. D genes are given only for firm matches. Clone sizes are given selectively: once, few, many, or a class where the clone is expanded.

.	TRBD1	TRBV30	TRBJ1-2	TGTGCCTGGGTATCTAGTGGTTTGACAGGGTCGAGTGGCTACACCTTC	CAWVSSGLTGSSGYTF
.	TRBD1	TRBV30	TRBJ2-2	TGTGCCTGGGCCGACAGGGGGTACACCGGGGAGCTGTTTTTT	CAWADRGYTGELFF
once	.	TRBV27	TRBJ2-3	TGTGCCAGCAGTTTGATGAGCGTCGTCACAGATACGCAGTATTTT	CASSLMSVVTDTQYF
.	TRBD2	TRBV7-3	TRBJ2-1	TGTGCCAGCAGCACAGCGGGAGTCAATGAGCAGTTCTTC	CASSTAGVNEQFF
.	TRBD2	TRBV2	TRBJ2-1	TGTGCCAGCAGTGGGTCAAGGCCTAGCGGTTACCGAAGCTCCTACAATGAGCAGTTCTTC	CASSGSRPSGYRSSYNEQFF
.	TRBD1	TRBV28	TRBJ2-3	TGTGCCAGCAGCGGGAACAGGGGGCGTTCAGATACGCAGTATTTT	CASSGNRGRSDTQYF
.	.	TRBV7-9	TRBJ1-4	TGTGCCAGAAGCTACAGGGCAGGGGAAAAACTGTTTTTT	CARSYRAGEKLFF
.	TRBD2	TRBV10-2	TRBJ2-7	TGCGCCAGCCTTTCCGGGGGGTTTAACGAGCAGTACTTC	CASLSGGFNEQYF
.	.	TRBV19	TRBJ2-3	TGTGCCAGTTCTCTTTCTAGCGACACAGATACGCAGTATTTT	CASSLSSDTDTQYF
few	.	TRBV30	TRBJ2-7	TGTGCCTGGAGCACAGTTTCCTACGAGCAGTACTTC	CAWSTVSYEQYF
.	.	TRBV19	TRBJ2-4	TGTGCCAGTAGTTCCCCCGGACAGTTAGCCAAAAACATTCAGTACTTC	CASSSPGQLAKNIQYF